These 14 T cell receptor beta chains share one sample of origin, sequenced in a study of blood T cell repertoires in COVID-19. The method was immunoSEQ multiplex PCR; TCRdb's version includes in-frame clones alone and lacks a portion of them. The profile shows roughly 150,000 clones, around 80% of them singletons. What was sequenced was peripheral blood. These receptors were collected from a man aged 55 to 70 with active or convalescent COVID-19.

This clone was recorded only once. The chain combines TRBV3-1 (or the pseudogene TRBV3-2) with TRBJ1-2; possible D gene TRBD1, 5 bases. Germline CDR1 and CDR2: LGHDT and YNNKEL (reference sequence). The CDR3 runs 14 residues. Between the trimmed V and J ends, which lost 0 bases and 6 bases, there was a span of 11 bases. This chain's CDR3 is CASSQDNRIDGYTF. The CDR3 DNA reads as TGTGCCAGCAGCCAAGACAACAGGATCGATGGCTACACCTTC.

The rearrangement links TRBV5-1 to TRBJ2-7; 7 nucleotides line up with TRBD1. The junction had 6 bases not matched to a gene; V was cut back by 4 bases and J by 2 bases. Per the germline V gene, CDR1 is SGHRS and CDR2 is YFSETQ. The CDR3 runs to 14 residues. The CDR3 reads CASSERTGTYEQYF. In DNA form, the CDR3 reads TGCGCCAGCAGCGAGCGGACAGGAACCTACGAGCAGTACTTC.

The genes are TRBV27 and TRBJ2-3; 8 bases line up with TRBD2. The CDR3 totals 14 residues. Losses at the gene ends were 9 bases for V and 2 bases for J; bases not matched to a gene: 7. The germline CDR1 and CDR2 sequences are MNHEY and SMNVEV (reference sequence). The CDR3 DNA is TGTGCCAGTCCGGGGGGGAGGTTCACAGATACGCAGTATTTT. Translation: CASPGGRFTDTQYF.

CDR3 bases: TGTGCCAGCAGCACTCGCTCCTTTACCCCAGGGACAGGGGGTTTAGAAAAACTGTTTTTT. Protein product: CASSTRSFTPGTGGLEKLFF. The chain recombines TRBV7-9 with TRBJ1-4; 11 nucleotides align to TRBD1. Germline values: CDR1 SEHNR, CDR2 FQNEAQ (reference sequence). V was clipped by 5 bases and J by 8 bases; unmatched bases: 22. The CDR3 has 20 residues.

This chain uses TRBV6-5 with TRBJ1-5; D might be TRBD1 (6 bases). The CDR3 is 13 residues long. V was shortened by 5 bases and J by 4 bases, with 9 bases between the two germline ends. Per the germline V gene, CDR1 is MNHEY and CDR2 is SVGAGI. CDR3 bases: TGTGCCAGCAGTCGACAGGAGAATCAGCCCCAGCATTTT. This sequence encodes CASSRQENQPQHF.

The chain employs TRBV7-3 and TRBJ2-1; 8 bases fit TRBD2. Germline lookup yields CDR1 SGHTA and CDR2 FQGTGA. V shed 5 bases, J shed 10 bases, and the junction held 7 bases outside the gene matches. The CDR3 is made up of 13 amino acids. CDR3 sequence (DNA): TGTGCCAGCAGCCCCGCGGGGGGAGTCGAGCAGTTCTTC. Translation: CASSPAGGVEQFF.

This sequence joins TRBV2 and TRBJ1-2; 7 nucleotides line up with TRBD1. Germline V CDR1 and CDR2: SNHLY, FYNNEI. V lost 10 bases and J lost 8; bases outside the gene matches: 13. This CDR3 comprises 13 residues. Here the CDR3 DNA reads TGTGCCATCCGGACAGGCAGCTGGGAAGGCTACACCTTC. The encoded protein is CAIRTGSWEGYTF. Full variable domain (rest looked up from reference TRBV2 and TRBJ1-2): EPEVTQTPSHQVTQMGQEVILRCVPISNHLYFYWYRQILGQKVEFLVSFYNNEISEKSEIFDDQFSVERPDGSNFTLKIRSTKLEDSAMYFCAIRTGSWEGYTFGSGTRLTVV.

The rearrangement joins TRBV18 to TRBJ2-3; 7 bases match TRBD1. J lost 0 bases, V lost 6 bases, and 6 bases had no gene match. Germline lookup yields CDR1 KGHSH and CDR2 LQKENI. The CDR3 sequence is 15 residues long. CDR3 region: CASSPGQPSTDTQYF. The CDR3 region has the DNA TGTGCCAGCTCCCCGGGACAGCCGAGCACAGATACGCAGTATTTT.

V is TRBV3-1 (or the pseudogene TRBV3-2) and J is TRBJ1-1; D gene uncertain. The CDR3 is 13 amino acids. Per germline, CDR1 LGHDT and CDR2 YNNKEL (reference sequence). Trimming stripped 4 bases from V and 0 bases from J, with 6 bases between. CDR3 protein: CASSRQMNTEAFF. In DNA form, the CDR3 reads TGTGCCAGCAGCCGTCAAATGAACACTGAAGCTTTCTTT.

This clone was detected only a few times. This chain links TRBV6-4 with TRBJ1-2, with 7 bases fitting TRBD1. Germline values: CDR1 MRHNA, CDR2 SNTAGT. The CDR3 sequence is 14 residues long. Trimming removed 10 bases from V and 7 bases from J; junction bases left unmatched: 15. The CDR3 loop reads CAIYLVEGASGYTF. In DNA form, the CDR3 reads TGTGCCATCTACCTCGTTGAGGGGGCGTCTGGCTACACCTTC.

The chain employs TRBV6-1 and TRBJ2-7; a weak D match, TRBD2 (5 bases). Germline loops: CDR1 MNHNS, CDR2 SASEGT. The CDR3 runs 14 residues. Trimming cost V 3 bases and J 2 bases, with 11 bases left between them. CDR3 DNA: TGTGCCAGCAGTGACGGAGGAGGCCCCTACGAGCAGTACTTC. Its translation is CASSDGGGPYEQYF.

The chain uses TRBV29-1 and TRBJ2-1, with 9 bases identical to TRBD2. Germline V gene data show CDR1 as SQVTM and CDR2 as ANQGSEA. Trimming cost V 7 bases and J 7 bases; bases outside gene matches: 11. The CDR3 is 14 residues long. The CDR3 sequence is CSGLSGREENEQFF. Here the CDR3 DNA reads TGCAGCGGCCTTAGCGGGAGAGAAGAAAATGAGCAGTTCTTC.

The chain is built from TRBV7-2 and TRBJ2-7, with 8 nucleotides matching TRBD1. Trimming cost V 5 bases and J 3 bases; bases outside gene matches: 6. CDR1 is SGHTA and CDR2 is FQGNSA in the germline V gene. The CDR3 loop spans 14 amino acids. The CDR3 here is CASSPDRAYYEQYF. CDR3 bases: TGTGCCAGCAGCCCGGACAGGGCTTACTACGAGCAGTACTTC.

This clone came up a few times. The chain employs TRBV3-1 (or the pseudogene TRBV3-2) and TRBJ2-7; 9 bases are a match to TRBD1. Germline trimming cut 3 bases from V and 7 bases from J; bases unmatched to any gene: 13. CDR3 size: 16 residues. Germline CDR1 LGHDT, CDR2 YNNKEL (reference sequence). The chain's CDR3 is CASSHLKGQGIGEQYF. CDR3 nucleotide sequence: TGTGCCAGCAGCCATCTGAAGGGACAGGGTATAGGGGAGCAGTACTTC.